A single sample is the source of the 20 T cell receptor beta chains below, sequenced in a study of cytomegalovirus exposure and HLA in healthy donors. PCR primers comprised 60 Vbeta and 13 Jbeta primers. Clones were read by immunoSEQ multiplex PCR, and TCRdb kept only the in-frame ones, dropping some. The data contain about 98,000 clones, about 74% of them singletons. Source material: PBMCs. The receptors were sampled from a male donor in good health and CMV-seronegative.

This sequence joins TRBV7-8 and TRBJ2-6; no definite D call. Germline lookup yields CDR1 SGHVS and CDR2 FQNEAQ. The CDR3 runs to 15 residues. V dropped 5 bases and J dropped 1 base, with 9 bases sitting between them. The CDR3, as DNA: TGTGCCAGCAGCACTTCCTCATCTGGGGCCAACGTCCTGACTTTC. Protein sequence: CASSTSSSGANVLTF.

A few counts support this clone. The genes are TRBV29-1 and TRBJ2-7; 10 bases align to TRBD2. Germline CDR1 reads SQVTM; CDR2 reads ANQGSEA. The J segment lost 13 bases and the V segment lost 6 bases, leaving 12 bases of the junction unmatched. The CDR3 covers 12 residues. Here the CDR3 DNA reads TGCAGCGTCCTAGCGGGAGACTCACAACGATACTTC. Amino acids: CSVLAGDSQRYF.

This clone has a single count. The chain uses TRBV14 and TRBJ2-6; 9 bases line up with TRBD1. The ends lost 4 bases at V and 4 bases at J; junction bases unmatched: 11. The CDR3 consists of 18 residues. CDR1 and CDR2 from the germline V gene are SGHDN and FVKESK. The CDR3 DNA is TGTGCCAGCAGCCCGAGAACAGGGGGCTGGGGAGGGGCCAACGTCCTGACTTTC. Encoded protein: CASSPRTGGWGGANVLTF.

The J gene is TRBJ1-5, the V gene TRBV28; TRBD1 matches 8 bases. The CDR3 runs 17 residues. Germline trimming cut 6 bases from V and 3 bases from J; bases unmatched to any gene: 13. Germline V gene data show CDR1 as MDHEN and CDR2 as SYDVKM. In DNA, the CDR3 is TGTGCCAGCAGACCCCCTGACAGGGGCCCTAACAATCAGCCCCAGCATTTT. Translating it yields CASRPPDRGPNNQPQHF.

This chain links TRBV19 with TRBJ2-1; 11 bases agree with TRBD1. The length of the CDR3 is 12 residues. V was clipped by 5 bases and J by 15 bases; unmatched bases: 6. CDR1 and CDR2 (germline): LNHDA, SQIVND (reference sequence). The CDR3 region is CASSLRDRGTFF. The DNA for the CDR3 is TGTGCCAGTAGTCTCCGGGACAGGGGGACGTTCTTC.

This clone was seen only a few times. The rearrangement uses TRBV18 and TRBJ2-3, with TRBD1 matching 9 bases. Germline V gene sequence: CDR1 KGHSH, CDR2 LQKENI. J gave up 3 bases and V 2 bases, and 15 bases lay outside the gene matches. CDR3 length equals 19 residues. The CDR3 DNA follows: TGTGCCAGCTCACCAAGGGCCTTATTCGGACAGGGGAGGACAGATACGCAGTATTTT. This translates into CASSPRALFGQGRTDTQYF.

J is TRBJ2-7 and V is TRBV29-1; perhaps TRBD1 as D (5 bases). CDR3 length: 13 residues. Per germline, CDR1 SQVTM and CDR2 ANQGSEA. Trimming left V 4 bases short and J 6 bases short, with 16 bases between. In DNA form, the CDR3 reads TGCAGCGTTGTGTCTCAGGGATTCTCCGAGCAGTACTTC. Translation: CSVVSQGFSEQYF.

The chain combines TRBV28 with TRBJ1-6; no firm D call. With 2 bases removed from V and 7 bases from J, the gap between germline ends came to 12 bases. The CDR3 has 15 residues. Germline CDR1 and CDR2: MDHEN and SYDVKM. The CDR3, as DNA: TGTGCCAGCAGTTTAGCCGGGGTGCAAAATTCACCCCTCCACTTT. It is translated as CASSLAGVQNSPLHF.

The J gene is TRBJ1-2, the V gene TRBV29-1; D is undetermined. Germline V gene sequence: CDR1 SQVTM, CDR2 ANQGSEA. V was pared by 4 bases and J by 2 bases, with 8 bases between. The CDR3 extends over 12 amino acids. The CDR3 here is CSVGRANYGYTF. The DNA of the CDR3 is TGCAGCGTTGGGCGGGCCAACTATGGCTACACCTTC.

The chain couples TRBV7-3 to TRBJ1-5; D is perhaps TRBD1 (6 bases). Germline CDR1 SGHTA, CDR2 FQGTGA. This CDR3 spans 16 amino acids. With 5 bases removed from V and 1 base from J, the gap between germline ends came to 15 bases. The CDR3, as DNA: TGTGCCAGCAGCCGAGAGCCAGGGGTGAGCAATCAGCCCCAGCATTTT. Its protein is CASSREPGVSNQPQHF.

The CDR3 sequence: CASSLDSGATDTQYF. The CDR3 nucleotides read TGCGCCAGCAGCTTGGATAGCGGGGCTACAGATACGCAGTATTTT. This chain uses TRBV5-1 with TRBJ2-3; 8 bases are a match to TRBD2. V dropped 0 bases and J dropped 3; count of bases not matched to a gene: 3. The CDR3 totals 15 residues. CDR1 SGHRS and CDR2 YFSETQ come from the germline V gene.

This clone was counted only a few times. The chain couples TRBV14 to TRBJ1-2, with D possibly TRBD1 on 5 matching bases. This CDR3 region has 14 residues. V gave up 0 bases and J gave up 2 bases, with 7 bases separating them. CDR1 SGHDN and CDR2 FVKESK come from the germline V gene. As DNA, the CDR3 is TGTGCCAGCAGCCAAGAGGCAGGGAACTATGGCTACACCTTC. It encodes CASSQEAGNYGYTF.

The V gene is TRBV7-3, the J gene TRBJ1-1; D is uncertain. V shed 1 base and J shed 1 base, with 7 bases lying between them. The CDR3 loop spans 14 amino acids. CDR1 and CDR2 from the germline V gene are SGHTA and FQGTGA. CDR3 nucleotides: TGTGCCAGCAGCTTAAGCGGGGAGAACACTGAAGCTTTCTTT. Protein sequence: CASSLSGENTEAFF.

Only one count was recorded for this clone. The rearrangement joins TRBV5-6 to TRBJ2-3; tentatively, D is TRBD2 (6 bases). From germline, CDR1 is SGHDT and CDR2 YYEEEE. V was cut by 1 base and J by 3 bases, with 12 bases left in between. The CDR3 totals 15 residues. The CDR3 bases are TGTGCCAGCAGCTTGAGGCCAGGGAGGACAGATACGCAGTATTTT. Its protein is CASSLRPGRTDTQYF.

This rearrangement joins TRBV5-1 to TRBJ2-3, with 8 bases lining up with TRBD2. Per germline, CDR1 SGHRS and CDR2 YFSETQ. J lost 4 bases, V lost 4 bases, and 17 bases had no gene match. The CDR3 is 18 amino acids. For the CDR3, the DNA is TGCGCCAGCAGCGGGGGTCCACAGCGGGAGTATTCGGCAGATACGCAGTATTTT. This encodes CASSGGPQREYSADTQYF.

This clone was recorded a few times. V is TRBV30 and J is TRBJ2-7, with a tentative D call TRBD2 (6 bases). CDR3 size: 13 residues. Trimming removed 0 bases from V and 4 bases from J, with 10 bases in between. The germline V gene has CDR1 GTSNPN and CDR2 SVGIG (reference sequence). CDR3 in amino acids: CAWSVVGGYEQYF. DNA for the CDR3: TGTGCCTGGAGTGTGGTCGGGGGATACGAGCAGTACTTC.

The chain carries TRBV4-3 and TRBJ2-4, with D possibly being TRBD1 (5 bases). The CDR3 loop spans 15 amino acids. Deletions cut 0 bases from V and 8 bases from J, with 14 bases between. The germline CDR1 and CDR2 sequences are LGHNA and YSLEER. The CDR3 region has the DNA TGCGCCAGCAGCCAAGATGCCCAGGGCAGGGACATTCAGTACTTC. It codes for CASSQDAQGRDIQYF.

The genes are TRBV29-1 and TRBJ1-2, with 10 positions matching TRBD1. This CDR3 has 13 residues. The V gene end was trimmed by 7 bases and the J gene end by 7 bases; junction bases not matched to a gene: 9. Germline lookup yields CDR1 SQVTM and CDR2 ANQGSEA. As DNA, the CDR3 is TGCAGCGGAGAACGACAGGGGGCGCGTGGCTACACCTTC. Translation: CSGERQGARGYTF. Combining the CDR3 with reference TRBV29-1 and TRBJ1-2 gives the whole variable domain SAVISQKPSRDICQRGTSLTIQCQVDSQVTMMFWYRQQPGQSLTLIATANQGSEATYESGFVIDKFPISRPNLTFSTLTVSNMSPEDSSIYLCSGERQGARGYTFGSGTRLTVV.

The rearrangement joins TRBV7-2 to TRBJ2-1; weak D call: TRBD1 (6 bases). The V end lost 5 bases, the J end lost 3 bases, and 20 bases lay between the germline ends. The V gene's germline CDR1 is SGHTA and CDR2 FQGNSA. The CDR3 totals 17 residues. The CDR3 spells CASSPPSLDSFYNEQFF. For the CDR3, the DNA is TGTGCCAGCAGCCCGCCGTCGTTGGACAGTTTCTACAATGAGCAGTTCTTC.

The V and J genes are TRBV4-1 and TRBJ2-7; 8 positions agree with TRBD2. V gave up 3 bases and J gave up 3 bases; unmatched junction bases: 7. The CDR3 is made up of 15 amino acids. Germline V gene sequence: CDR1 MGHRA, CDR2 YSYEKL. The CDR3 DNA reads as TGCGCCAGCAGCCATACAGCGGGAGTGGTCTACGAGCAGTACTTC. Translated, it gives CASSHTAGVVYEQYF.